This is a list of T cell receptor beta chains from one sample in a study of T cells after posttransplantation cyclophosphamide. Only in-frame clones appear in the TCRdb table, and some are missing; sequencing was by immunoSEQ multiplex PCR. The data hold around 3,500 clones, with roughly 77% observed a single time. Sequenced material: PBMCs, taken 188 days after allogeneic stem cell transplant with posttransplant cyclophosphamide. The receptors derive from a male patient between 60 and 69 years old who received an allogeneic stem cell transplant from a related donor and was CMV-positive. Certain T cells may be donor cells from the graft. CDR3s include the opening cysteine and the closing phenylalanine or tryptophan. A D gene is named only where the DNA matches it firmly. Some rows mark clone size as missing; the rest say once, few, many or name a class of expanded clone.

size: once
D: .
J: TRBJ2-3
V: TRBV5-1
CDR3: CASSLVSTGTQYF
DNA: TGCGCCAGCAGTTTGGTCTCAACGGGTACGCAGTATTTT

size: .
D: TRBD1
J: TRBJ1-2
V: TRBV7-2
CDR3: CASSSSQGAGGYTF
DNA: TGTGCCAGCAGCTCCTCACAGGGGGCGGGTGGCTACACCTTC

size: large
D: .
J: TRBJ2-7
V: TRBV6-1
CDR3: CASGQLEYEQYF
DNA: TGTGCCAGCGGGCAGTTGGAATACGAGCAGTACTTC

size: .
D: TRBD1
J: TRBJ1-2
V: TRBV5-8
CDR3: CASSLRQGAYYGYTF
DNA: TGTGCCAGCAGCTTACGACAGGGCGCCTATTATGGCTACACCTTC

size: .
D: .
J: TRBJ1-1
V: TRBV4-1
CDR3: CASSLAGWGTEAFF
DNA: TGCGCCAGCAGCCTAGCGGGGTGGGGCACTGAAGCTTTCTTT

size: few
D: TRBD2
J: TRBJ2-7
V: TRBV5-4
CDR3: CASSPSGKAYEQYF
DNA: TGTGCCAGCAGCCCCAGCGGGAAGGCCTACGAGCAGTACTTC

size: .
D: TRBD1
J: TRBJ1-2
V: TRBV19
CDR3: CASRRQGAPGYTF
DNA: TGTGCCAGTAGAAGACAGGGGGCGCCTGGCTACACCTTC

size: .
D: .
J: TRBJ2-1
V: TRBV10-3
CDR3: CAISERAGKVGEQFF
DNA: TGTGCCATCAGTGAGAGGGCGGGTAAGGTTGGTGAGCAGTTCTTC

size: .
D: .
J: TRBJ1-5
V: TRBV9
CDR3: CASSVGPAGVQPQHF
DNA: TGTGCCAGCAGCGTAGGCCCGGCGGGGGTCCAGCCCCAGCATTTT

size: .
D: TRBD1
J: TRBJ1-2
V: TRBV5-1
CDR3: CASSIDRGQNGYTF
DNA: TGCGCCAGCAGCATAGACAGGGGGCAAAACGGCTACACCTTC